These 20 T cell receptor beta chains came from one sample sequenced in a study of T cell repertoires in ileal Crohn's disease. Profiling relied on immunoSEQ multiplex PCR, and the TCRdb table lists in-frame clones only, not all of them. The table has more than 3,500 clones, around 70% seen once. Time point denoted: neoterminal ileum biopsy at postoperative endoscopy, about 6 months after surgery. Sequenced: ileal tissue. The receptors were sampled from an adult with Crohn's disease.

The chain uses TRBV9 and TRBJ2-1; 8 bases fit TRBD1. J was trimmed by 1 base and V by 0 bases; bases with no gene match: 9. The length of the CDR3 is 18 residues. CDR1 and CDR2 from the germline V gene are SGDLS and YYNGEE. CDR3 sequence reads: CASSVATQGAISYNEQFF. Here the CDR3 DNA reads TGTGCCAGCAGCGTAGCTACCCAGGGGGCTATTTCCTACAATGAGCAGTTCTTC.

This clone was detected only a few times. The rearrangement links TRBV27 to TRBJ1-5, with 10 bases lining up with TRBD1. Germline CDR1 is MNHEY and CDR2 is SMNVEV (reference sequence). The ends lost 6 bases at V and 10 bases at J; junction bases unmatched: 6. The CDR3 has 13 amino acids. The CDR3: CASSRDRGLPQHF. As DNA, the CDR3 is TGTGCCAGCAGCCGGGACAGGGGTCTACCCCAGCATTTT.

This clone has only one observation. This rearrangement joins TRBV11-3 to TRBJ1-1; no reliable D call. The germline gives CDR1 SGHNT, CDR2 YENEEA. With 3 bases removed from V and 1 base from J, the gap between germline ends came to 6 bases. This CDR3 has 13 amino acids. The CDR3 region is CASSFTENTEAFF. CDR3 sequence (DNA): TGTGCCAGCAGCTTTACAGAGAACACTGAAGCTTTCTTT.

The chain employs TRBV7-9 and TRBJ2-5; TRBD1 matches at 10 bases. V lost 4 bases and J lost 4; bases outside the gene matches: 15. Germline lookup yields CDR1 SEHNR and CDR2 FQNEAQ (reference sequence). This CDR3 has 18 residues. CDR3 nucleotides: TGTGCCAGCAGCTCCCTAGCCGGGACAGGGGATTTAGGAGAGACCCAGTACTTC. This encodes CASSSLAGTGDLGETQYF.

V is TRBV18 and J is TRBJ1-2; D not certain. The CDR3 has 14 amino acids. V was cut by 3 bases and J by 0 bases, with 8 bases left in between. CDR1 is KGHSH and CDR2 is LQKENI in the germline V gene. The CDR3 loop is CASSPAGTNYGYTF. CDR3 in DNA: TGTGCCAGCTCACCTGCGGGAACTAACTATGGCTACACCTTC.

CDR3: CASSQVTGPGNQPQHF. The CDR3 nucleotides are TGCGCCAGCAGCCAAGTTACAGGGCCGGGCAATCAGCCCCAGCATTTT. The V and J genes are TRBV4-1 and TRBJ1-5; weak D call: TRBD1 (6 bases). CDR1 and CDR2 (germline): MGHRA, YSYEKL. CDR3 length: 16 residues. V was pared by 1 base and J by 2 bases, with 12 bases between.

CDR3 residues: CAWSANREGETQYF. CDR3 bases: TGTGCCTGGAGTGCAAACAGGGAGGGTGAGACCCAGTACTTC. The chain joins TRBV30 to TRBJ2-5, with D possibly TRBD2 on 7 matching bases. The CDR3 consists of 14 residues. The V end was cut by 1 base, the J end by 5 bases, with 14 bases between. Germline loops: CDR1 GTSNPN, CDR2 SVGIG (reference sequence).

The chain has TRBV30 and TRBJ1-3; TRBD1 might be the D (5 bases). Germline V gene sequence: CDR1 GTSNPN, CDR2 SVGIG (reference sequence). CDR3 size: 16 residues. Trimming pared 4 bases from V and 0 bases from J, leaving 16 bases between. CDR3 sequence reads: CAWNEGLLSSGNTIYF. Here the CDR3 DNA reads TGTGCCTGGAACGAGGGACTTTTAAGCTCTGGAAACACCATATATTTT.

This clone was observed a handful of times. This chain uses TRBV30 with TRBJ1-4, with 10 bases lining up with TRBD1. V lost 3 bases and J lost 7; bases outside the gene matches: 5. The CDR3 covers 14 residues. In germline, CDR1 is GTSNPN, CDR2 SVGIG (reference sequence). CDR3 nucleotides: TGTGCCTGGAGAAGACAGGGGGCAGGTGAAAAACTGTTTTTT. The encoded protein is CAWRRQGAGEKLFF.

The rearrangement links TRBV5-1 to TRBJ2-4; TRBD1 aligns across 8 bases. The V gene end was trimmed by 4 bases and the J gene end by 9 bases; junction bases not matched to a gene: 12. Germline V gene sequence: CDR1 SGHRS, CDR2 YFSETQ. The CDR3 loop spans 15 amino acids. CDR3: CASSPGQGSFSIQYF. The CDR3 DNA is TGCGCCAGCAGCCCTGGACAGGGTAGTTTTAGCATTCAGTACTTC.

The gene calls are TRBV11-2 and TRBJ2-3; D is possibly TRBD2 (5 bases). Germline V gene lookup returns CDR1 SGHAT and CDR2 FQNNGV. The CDR3 has 17 residues. Between the trimmed V and J ends, which lost 0 bases and 0 bases, there was a span of 13 bases. CDR3 sequence: CASSLDGMGYSTDTQYF. The CDR3, as DNA: TGTGCCAGCAGCTTAGACGGGATGGGGTATAGCACAGATACGCAGTATTTT.

This clone has just a few counts. The gene calls are TRBV7-2 and TRBJ2-1, with a weak D call TRBD1 (5 bases). This CDR3 region has 17 residues. Per germline, CDR1 SGHTA and CDR2 FQGNSA. Deletions cut 4 bases from V and 7 bases from J, with 23 bases between. The CDR3 region has the DNA TGTGCCAGCAGCTCCCCAAATCTGAACAGCGCAGGGAATGAGCAGTTCTTC. As protein: CASSSPNLNSAGNEQFF.

This rearrangement joins TRBV7-2 to TRBJ2-3; 11 nucleotides align to TRBD2. The germline V gene encodes CDR1 SGHTA and CDR2 FQGNSA. The CDR3 covers 16 residues. V lost 5 bases and J lost 8; bases outside the gene matches: 12. This CDR3 reads CASSPETSGRNITQYF. The CDR3 coding sequence is TGTGCCAGCAGCCCCGAAACTAGCGGGAGAAACATTACGCAGTATTTT.

This rearrangement joins TRBV28 to TRBJ2-6, with a weak D call TRBD1 (6 bases). Trimming took off 5 bases at V and 2 bases at J, with 13 bases between the two ends. Germline CDR1 MDHEN, CDR2 SYDVKM. The CDR3 covers 16 residues. The CDR3 DNA is TGTGCCAGCAGTCCAAAACAGGGAGCTGGGGCCAACGTCCTGACTTTC. This codes for CASSPKQGAGANVLTF.

The genes are TRBV5-4 and TRBJ1-2, with a tentative D call TRBD1 (6 bases). Deletions cut 5 bases from V and 5 bases from J, with 16 bases between. CDR1 and CDR2 from the germline V gene are SGHNT and YYREEE (reference sequence). The CDR3 sequence is 14 residues long. The CDR3 sequence is CASRYEDRPYGYTF. The CDR3, as DNA: TGTGCCAGCAGATATGAGGACAGACCTTATGGCTACACCTTC.

The rearrangement links TRBV30 to TRBJ1-2; 9 positions agree with TRBD1. The length of the CDR3 is 15 residues. The ends lost 5 bases at V and 6 bases at J; junction bases unmatched: 13. Germline V gene sequence: CDR1 GTSNPN, CDR2 SVGIG (reference sequence). DNA of the CDR3: TGTGCCTGGGGATTTCCGGGACAGGGCAGGAATGGCTACACCTTC. Translated: CAWGFPGQGRNGYTF. Full variable domain (remainder filled in from reference TRBV30 and TRBJ1-2): SQTIHQWPATLVQPVGSPLSLECTVEGTSNPNLYWYRQAAGRGLQLLFYSVGIGQISSEVPQNLSASRPQDRQFILSSKKLLLSDSGFYLCAWGFPGQGRNGYTFGSGTRLTVV.

V and J are TRBV2 and TRBJ2-1; tentative D call: TRBD1 (5 bases). The CDR3 runs 12 residues. Germline lookup yields CDR1 SNHLY and CDR2 FYNNEI. Trimming shortened V by 5 bases and J by 7 bases, and 9 bases separated the two germline ends. The CDR3 DNA reads as TGTGCCAGCAGTCCGCAGGGAAATGAGCAGTTCTTC. It is translated as CASSPQGNEQFF.

The V gene is TRBV5-1, the J gene TRBJ2-5, with D perhaps TRBD1 (6 bases). Germline V lookup: CDR1 SGHRS, CDR2 YFSETQ. The germline V and J ends were trimmed by 4 bases and 2 bases, with 12 bases remaining between them. CDR3 length: 14 amino acids. Here the CDR3 reads CASSPWTAQETQYF. CDR3 nucleotides: TGCGCCAGCAGCCCTTGGACAGCTCAAGAGACCCAGTACTTC.

This chain connects TRBV18 to TRBJ1-4; a weak D match, TRBD1 (6 bases). This CDR3 is 15 amino acids long. V was pared by 6 bases and J by 7 bases, with 18 bases between. Germline V gives CDR1 KGHSH, CDR2 LQKENI. The CDR3 reads CASSLNRAEAEKLFF. The CDR3 nucleotides are TGTGCCAGCTCTCTAAACAGGGCCGAGGCTGAAAAACTGTTTTTT.

This clone is large. The J gene is TRBJ2-5, the V gene TRBV10-2; 8 bases match TRBD1. Germline CDR1 reads WSHSY; CDR2 reads SAAADI. V shed 6 bases and J 0 bases; nucleotides not matched to a gene: 6. The CDR3 spans 15 residues. The CDR3 here is CASRGPGGYQETQYF. The CDR3 DNA reads as TGCGCCAGCAGGGGTCCAGGGGGCTACCAAGAGACCCAGTACTTC.